Below, one T cell receptor (beta chain) is given with its context. As yet, its antigen is unknown. 5'RACE with constant-segment primers built TCRalpha and TCRbeta cDNA libraries with UMIs. Each CDR3 protein gets one entry after TCRdb re-called the 5' RACE reads with MiXCR. The sample holds approximately 450,000 distinct CDR3 sequences, 15% to 20% seen once. The CDR3 is 12 amino acids. Looked up from germline, CDR1 is SGHVS and CDR2 is FNYEAQ. V dropped 5 bases and J dropped 9; count of bases not matched to a gene: 7. This entry belongs to a study of T-cell memory formation after mild COVID-19. Study outcomes and limitations: Later expanders leaned CD4+, whereas clones that contracted between day 15 and 85 were balanced CD4/CD8. Clones from the second wave (peaking day 37) had unconfirmed SARS-CoV-2 specificity. Shrinking CD4+ clones were chiefly CM and EM; CD8+ ones were chiefly EMRA.

The origin of this receptor is an adult woman who had mild COVID-19 (a few samples of this study predate the infection). Cell type and time point are not known. Material for sequencing was PBMCs or a T cell subset sorted from them (not recorded which). The chain uses TRBV7-6 and TRBJ2-7, with 7 nucleotides matching TRBD1. The CDR3 sequence: CASSGDRDVQYF. In DNA form, the CDR3 reads TGTGCCAGCAGCGGAGACAGGGACGTGCAGTACTTC.